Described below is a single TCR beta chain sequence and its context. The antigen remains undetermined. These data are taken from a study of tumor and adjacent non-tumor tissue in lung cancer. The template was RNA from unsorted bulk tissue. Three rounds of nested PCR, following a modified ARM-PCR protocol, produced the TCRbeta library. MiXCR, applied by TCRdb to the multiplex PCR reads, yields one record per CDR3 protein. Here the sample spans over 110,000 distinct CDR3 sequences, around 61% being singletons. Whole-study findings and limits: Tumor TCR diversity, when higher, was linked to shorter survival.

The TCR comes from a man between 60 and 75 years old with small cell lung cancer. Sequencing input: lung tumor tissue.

DNA for the CDR3: TGTGCCAGGAGTTTAGTGGCGGGAAACTATGGCTACACCTTC. Translation: CARSLVAGNYGYTF. The chain recombines TRBV11-3 with TRBJ1-2; D remains unclear. CDR3 length: 14 amino acids. V lost 9 bases to trimming and J lost 2 bases, with 16 bases between them. Germline V lookup: CDR1 SGHNT, CDR2 YENEEA.